Listed here are 16 T cell receptor beta chains from one sample, sequenced in a study of CD8 T cells in ankylosing spondylitis. Points from the study as a whole: Fewer than ten highly homologous variants made up a TCR beta motif that seemed to typify ankylosing spondylitis blood.

TCRdb ran MiXCR on the 5' RACE reads and lists one entry per CDR3 protein. The table shows approximately 500,000 distinct CDR3 sequences, with roughly an eighth occurring only once. Antigen specificity for these receptors is unknown. The material sequenced was blood, either unsorted or a sorted T cell fraction (not recorded which). These receptors originate from a male donor with ankylosing spondylitis.

Only a few counts were recorded for this clonotype. V is TRBV12-3 or TRBV12-4 and J is TRBJ1-2, with TRBD1 as a possible D gene (5 bases). Trimming removed 7 bases from V and 6 bases from J, with 12 bases in between. This CDR3 is built from 12 residues. The CDR3 bases are TGTGCCAGCACCTCACAGGATGATGGCTACACCTTC. This translates into CASTSQDDGYTF.

This clonotype was detected a few times. The chain is built from TRBV10-3 and TRBJ1-5; TRBD1 agrees at 7 bases. The CDR3 is made up of 13 amino acids. With 4 bases clipped from V and 5 bases from J, the junction kept 2 bases outside the gene matches. Germline V CDR1 and CDR2: ENHRY, SYGVKD. CDR3 protein: CAISVDRDQPQHF. Here the CDR3 DNA reads TGTGCCATCAGTGTTGACAGGGATCAGCCCCAGCATTTT.

V is TRBV5-4 and J is TRBJ1-5; D is undetermined. V was cut by 3 bases and J by 9 bases, with 13 bases left in between. The germline V gene has CDR1 SGHNT and CDR2 YYREEE (reference sequence). The CDR3 length is 13 residues. CDR3 nucleotides: TGTGCCAGCAGCTCGGACGGCTCAGGGCCCCAGCATTTT. Translated, it gives CASSSDGSGPQHF.

V is TRBV20-1 and J is TRBJ2-1, with D uncertain. V lost 3 bases, J lost 9 bases, and 18 bases lay in between. CDR1 is DFQATT and CDR2 is SNEGSKA in the germline V gene (reference sequence). The CDR3 loop spans 14 amino acids. Written as DNA, the CDR3 is TGCAGTGCTAGTAAGCTAGGACCCAATACTGAGCAGTTCTTC. It encodes CSASKLGPNTEQFF.

The chain has TRBV3-1 and TRBJ2-7, with 9 bases lining up with TRBD1. The CDR3 consists of 13 residues. Trimming at V came to 4 bases and at J to 7 bases, leaving 5 bases not matched to a gene. Germline lookup yields CDR1 LGHDT and CDR2 YNNKEL (reference sequence). The CDR3 DNA sequence: TGTGCCAGCAGCCCGGACAGGGGAAGGGAGCAGTACGTC. Its protein is CASSPDRGREQYV.

The table lists this clonotype with a few counts. At one end, the junction sequence differs from germline, possibly due to a read error. The chain links TRBV29-1 to TRBJ1-1, with 7 bases matching TRBD1. From germline, CDR1 is SQVTM and CDR2 ANQGSEA. The CDR3 totals 12 residues. The CDR3 is CSAEDRATEAFF. DNA of the CDR3: TGCAGCGCTGAAGACAGGGCCACTGAAGCTTTCTTT.

The rearrangement uses TRBV11-3 and TRBJ2-2; D is unclear. Germline V gene data show CDR1 as SGHNT and CDR2 as YENEEA. V lost 5 bases and J 0 bases, leaving 13 bases between the germline ends. This CDR3 has 16 amino acids. CDR3 nucleotides: TGTGCCAGCAGCCACGTCATGGCGTCGAACACCGGGGAGCTGTTTTTT. This translates into CASSHVMASNTGELFF.

This chain uses TRBV3-1 with TRBJ2-2; D is possibly TRBD2 (7 bases). The germline CDR1 and CDR2 sequences are LGHDT and YNNKEL (reference sequence). V shed 1 base and J shed 6 bases, with 18 bases lying between them. The CDR3 contains 17 residues. The DNA for the CDR3 is TGTGCCAGCAGCCAAGTTGGGGGGGCAGGGTCGGCCGGGGAGCTGTTTTTT. Encoded protein: CASSQVGGAGSAGELFF. Supplemented by reference TRBV3-1 and TRBJ2-2, the full variable domain reads DTAVSQTPKYLVTQMGNDKSIKCEQNLGHDTMYWYKQDSKKFLKIMFSYNNKELIINETVPNRFSPKSPDKAHLNLHINSLELGDSAVYFCASSQVGGAGSAGELFFGEGSRLTVL.

This rearrangement joins TRBV5-1 to TRBJ2-6; tentatively, D is TRBD1 (5 bases). The V end was cut by 5 bases, the J end by 0 bases, with 15 bases between. The germline gives CDR1 SGHRS, CDR2 YFSETQ. The CDR3 loop spans 17 amino acids. DNA for the CDR3: TGCGCCAGCAGATCAGGGTTGTTGAGCTCTGGGGCCAACGTCCTGACTTTC. This encodes CASRSGLLSSGANVLTF.

In its sample, this clonotype was seen many times. The rearrangement joins TRBV29-1 to TRBJ2-5; D may correspond to TRBD1 or TRBD2 (5 bases each). This CDR3 is built from 14 residues. Per the germline V gene, CDR1 is SQVTM and CDR2 is ANQGSEA. With 7 bases removed from V and 3 bases from J, the gap between germline ends came to 18 bases. This CDR3 reads CSAPGLAGKETQYF. CDR3 nucleotides: TGCAGCGCCCCAGGGCTAGCCGGAAAAGAGACCCAGTACTTC.

This clonotype has more than one count but fewer than ten. V is TRBV2 and J is TRBJ2-4, with TRBD2 matching 8 bases. The J segment lost 0 bases and the V segment lost 4 bases, leaving 5 bases of the junction unmatched. Germline V gene lookup returns CDR1 SNHLY and CDR2 FYNNEI. There are 16 residues in the CDR3. As DNA, the CDR3 is TGTGCCAGCAGTGGCGAAGCGGGAGTAGCCAAAAACATTCAGTACTTC. Translation: CASSGEAGVAKNIQYF.

The chain employs TRBV10-3 and TRBJ2-1; 9 nucleotides match TRBD2. With V trimmed by 4 bases and J by 9 bases, 7 bases remained unmatched. The CDR3 runs to 14 residues. Germline-derived CDR1 and CDR2 are ENHRY and SYGVKD. The CDR3 coding sequence is TGTGCCATCAGTGTTAGCGGGAGCGGCAGTGAGCAGTTCTTC. Amino acid sequence: CAISVSGSGSEQFF.

This rearrangement joins TRBV29-1 to TRBJ1-1; D call uncertain. The CDR3 length is 14 residues. In germline, CDR1 is SQVTM, CDR2 ANQGSEA. Trimming removed 7 bases at V and 5 bases at J, with 20 bases between. The CDR3 spells CSAYRTAVGTEAFF. CDR3 bases: TGCAGCGCATATCGGACCGCCGTGGGGACTGAAGCTTTCTTT.

The chain joins TRBV20-1 to TRBJ1-6, with D tentatively TRBD1 (6 bases). V lost 2 bases to trimming and J lost 1 base, with 9 bases between them. This CDR3 contains 15 residues. CDR1 is DFQATT and CDR2 is SNEGSKA in the germline V gene (reference sequence). The chain's CDR3 is CSARWGASYNSPLHF. CDR3 nucleotides: TGCAGTGCTAGATGGGGGGCTTCCTATAATTCACCCCTCCACTTT.

The rearrangement joins TRBV18 to TRBJ1-1; no definite D call. The CDR3 sequence is 14 residues long. The V gene's germline CDR1 is KGHSH and CDR2 LQKENI. V dropped 1 base and J dropped 4 bases, with 10 bases sitting between them. CDR3: CASSPRGRSTEAFF. The CDR3 DNA is TGTGCCAGCTCACCACGTGGCCGGAGCACTGAAGCTTTCTTT.

This clonotype was seen more than once but under ten times. The junction departs from germline at one end; a sequencing error may be responsible. CDR3 nucleotide sequence: TGTGCCACCAGTGATTTCTCCGGGACAGGCCTTTCCTCCAATGAGCAGTTCTTC. This gives the protein CATSDFSGTGLSSNEQFF. The chain links TRBV24-1 to TRBJ2-1, with 8 bases lining up with TRBD1. The length of the CDR3 is 18 residues. Germline CDR1 reads KGHDR; CDR2 reads SFDVKD.